One sample yielded the 10 T cell receptor beta chains listed below, sequenced in a study of blood T cell repertoires in COVID-19. Repertoires were generated with immunoSEQ multiplex PCR, while TCRdb's copy carries only in-frame clones and drops some. The sample yields 120,000 or so clones, 70% to 90% seen once. The specimen was peripheral blood. All receptors come from a human donor in a cohort sampled during active COVID-19.

J is TRBJ2-2 and V is TRBV5-8; a possible D gene is TRBD1 (5 bases). The V gene lost 5 bases and the J gene lost 0 bases, with 8 bases spanning the gap. This CDR3 is 14 amino acids long. Germline-derived CDR1 and CDR2 are SGHTS and YDEGEE. The CDR3: CASRRQTNTGELFF. The CDR3 nucleotides read TGTGCCAGCAGACGACAGACGAACACCGGGGAGCTGTTTTTT.

The rearrangement joins TRBV18 to TRBJ2-7; D may be TRBD1 (6 bases). Germline V lookup: CDR1 KGHSH, CDR2 LQKENI. Trimming removed 5 bases at V and 2 bases at J, with 13 bases between. The CDR3 covers 14 residues. CDR3 sequence reads: CASSYGQSTYEQYF. DNA for the CDR3: TGTGCCAGCTCATATGGACAGAGCACCTACGAGCAGTACTTC.

This clone was found once. The V and J genes are TRBV28 and TRBJ1-2; D is undetermined. The germline V gene encodes CDR1 MDHEN and CDR2 SYDVKM. Trimming took 7 bases from V and 8 from J, leaving 23 bases between them. The length of the CDR3 is 15 residues. CDR3 in amino acids: CASKVAGSPGSGYTF. The CDR3, as DNA: TGTGCCAGCAAAGTCGCCGGCAGTCCGGGGAGCGGCTACACCTTC.

This chain joins TRBV5-6 and TRBJ2-1, with a weak D call TRBD2 (5 bases). Between the trimmed V and J ends, which lost 0 bases and 1 base, there was a span of 11 bases. CDR1 and CDR2 (germline): SGHDT, YYEEEE. CDR3 length: 16 residues. CDR3 residues: CASSLEAGLSYNEQFF. CDR3 coding DNA: TGTGCCAGCAGCTTGGAGGCGGGTCTGTCCTACAATGAGCAGTTCTTC.

This chain links TRBV28 with TRBJ2-5, with no clear D. The CDR3 runs 10 residues. The germline CDR1 and CDR2 sequences are MDHEN and SYDVKM. V shed 6 bases and J shed 5 bases, with 4 bases lying between them. The CDR3 reads CASRAETQYF. Here the CDR3 DNA reads TGTGCCAGCAGAGCCGAGACCCAGTACTTC.

The gene calls are TRBV21-1 and TRBJ1-5. TRBV21-1 is reported as a pseudogene. This CDR3 comprises 15 residues. CDR3 DNA: TGTGCCAGCAGCTCCTGGTGGAGGGGCAATCAGCCCCAGCATTTT. Amino acid sequence: CASSSWWRGNQPQHF.

The gene calls are TRBV7-2 and TRBJ1-5, with D unclear. The CDR3 contains 15 residues. Trimming left V 5 bases short and J 2 bases short, with 13 bases between. Germline V gene sequence: CDR1 SGHTA, CDR2 FQGNSA. In DNA form, the CDR3 reads TGTGCCAGCAGCCCACGTTGGGGAGGCAATCAGCCCCAGCATTTT. It specifies CASSPRWGGNQPQHF.

The chain has TRBV19 and TRBJ2-1; 14 bases fit TRBD2. Unmatched junction bases numbered 4, after V lost 3 bases and J lost 9 bases. Germline V gene data show CDR1 as LNHDA and CDR2 as SQIVND (reference sequence). The CDR3 covers 15 residues. The CDR3 region has the DNA TGTGCCAGTAGTATTGGACTAGCGGGAGGAAGTGAGCAGTTCTTC. Its translation: CASSIGLAGGSEQFF.

V is TRBV2 and J is TRBJ2-1, with 14 bases lining up with TRBD2. V shed 8 bases and J 8 bases; nucleotides not matched to a gene: 8. CDR1 is SNHLY, CDR2 FYNNEI, per germline. This CDR3 has 15 amino acids. CDR3 region: CASAAGTSGSDEQFF. The CDR3 nucleotides read TGTGCCAGCGCCGCCGGGACTAGCGGGAGCGATGAGCAGTTCTTC.

The sample holds a few counts of this clone. V and J are TRBV4-1 and TRBJ2-7; perhaps TRBD2 as D (6 bases). Trimming stripped 0 bases from V and 9 bases from J, with 21 bases between. Germline lookup yields CDR1 MGHRA and CDR2 YSYEKL. The CDR3 loop spans 16 amino acids. The CDR3 DNA is TGCGCCAGCAGCCAAGATGGGAGCCCGGGAGAGAGGGGGCAGTACTTC. It codes for CASSQDGSPGERGQYF.